This T cell receptor (beta chain) was retrieved from a study of Ad26.COV2.S vaccination and SARS-CoV-2 variants (dated by TCRdb to about 2021). Context from the whole study: Donors in the vaccine arm were drawn from COV1001, a phase I-IIa trial of Ad26.COV2.S in healthy adults that was multicentre, randomized, double-blind and placebo-controlled. Ad26.COV2.S was given intramuscularly at 5x10^10 or 1x10^11 viral particles, as a single shot or as two shots 56 days apart. TCRbeta repertoire sequencing was used to assess the specificity and breadth of SARS-CoV-2-reactive T cell receptors after Ad26.COV2.S vaccination. A total of some 30 samples were included in the TCR-sequenced set, comprising roughly 20 Ad26.COV2.S vaccine recipients, 5 placebo recipients and 8 SARS-CoV-2 convalescent individuals. Participants in the trial were split at random into five groups of five each, receiving low-dose or high-dose Ad26.COV2.S once or twice, or else placebo on both occasions. Investigators did not know the trial group allocation while performing experiments and assessing outcomes. Paper-wide results and their limitations: The study lacked the statistical power to compare responses across vaccine doses or regimens. After vaccination, spike-specific CD8+ and CD4+ T cell responses were reported to show substantial breadth. The authors noted that total T cell responses may have been underestimated by the TCR breadth and depth analyses. Ad26.COV2.S recipients had higher spike-specific TCR breadth than placebo recipients (P = 0.0014). Vaccine and placebo recipients had similar non-spike TCR breadth, a finding consistent with the vaccine containing only spike.

The immunoSEQ Assay was the method used to sequence TCRbeta CDR3 regions. After extraction, genomic DNA underwent amplification by bias-controlled multiplex PCR, followed by high-throughput sequencing. Regarding the original processing steps: Collapsing and filtering of sequences were performed to quantify the absolute abundance of each unique TCRbeta CDR3 region. T cell fraction was estimated by normalizing TCRbeta template counts to usable DNA, which was measured by amplifying reference genes present in all nucleated cells. Repertoire TCRs were annotated as SARS-CoV-2-specific by exact matching of V gene, CDR3 amino acid sequence and J gene to a known reactive TCR set. The reference SARS-CoV-2 TCR set was obtained from MIRA and was filtered for enrichment in COVID-19-positive ImmuneCODE repertoires, whereby public or cross-reactive TCRs were removed. Drawing on the MIRA antigens, annotated TCRs were analysed further at the level of specific ORF or position within ORF. Depth was the summed frequency of annotated unique rearrangements, while breadth was defined as annotated unique rearrangements over total unique productive rearrangements. TCR breadth was compared between groups using two-sided Wilcoxon rank-sum tests. The table comes from immuneACCESS by way of TCRdb, which keeps in-frame sequences with V and J called. Part of the clones is missing from these tables; in studies checked, under half for an unresolved V gene and the rest for unknown reasons. The DNA was the basis for D and trimming; V, J and clone size are from that table. The sample table holds about 440,000 clones, of which 90% were seen once. Of the sample, more than 3.5% falls within the top ten clones.

This clone was seen a handful of times. The clone's antigen remains unknown. Per-base qualities were not stored, and no clone one base away is much larger. The intended sense of this specimen's treatment or condition label: about 20 received Ad26.COV2.S at low or high dose, single or two shots; 5 received placebo; per-sample allocation not given. For vaccine and placebo recipients, repertoires were sequenced using samples collected on day 63 after the first injection. Between 29 July and 7 August 2020, Cohort 1b enrolled around 24 adults aged 18-55 years at one site in Boston, USA. Ad26.COV2.S was a replication-incompetent adenovirus type 26 vector expressing a prefusion-stabilized SARS-CoV-2 spike protein from the original Wuhan strain. The trim is 0 bases for V and 2 bases for J, with a gap of 14 bases between the germline ends. The CDR1 and CDR2 encoded by the germline V gene are MNHEY and SVGEGT. The CDR3 runs 17 amino acids, cysteine and phenylalanine included. CDR3 DNA only is kept here, 51 bases in frame from base 1.

This receptor was taken from a person aged 18-60 years who received the Ad26.COV2.S COVID-19 vaccine or a placebo. The sequenced sample was peripheral blood, obtained in a trial of Ad26.COV2.S vaccine versus placebo. This chain is built from TRBV6-2 or TRBV6-3 and TRBJ2-1; the D gene is possibly TRBD2, with 6 bases matching. The CDR3 in this case is CASSYSDPGLPYNEQFF. The DNA is TGTGCCAGCAGTTACTCGGATCCGGGACTCCCCTACAATGAGCAGTTCTTC.